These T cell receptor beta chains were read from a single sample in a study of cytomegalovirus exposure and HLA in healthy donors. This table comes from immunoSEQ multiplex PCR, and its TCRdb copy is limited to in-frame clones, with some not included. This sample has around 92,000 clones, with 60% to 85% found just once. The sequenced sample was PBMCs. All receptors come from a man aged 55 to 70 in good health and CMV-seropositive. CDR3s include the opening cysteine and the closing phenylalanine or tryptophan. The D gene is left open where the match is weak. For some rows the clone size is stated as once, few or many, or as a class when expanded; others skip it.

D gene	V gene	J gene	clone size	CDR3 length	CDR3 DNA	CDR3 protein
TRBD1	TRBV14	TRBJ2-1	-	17	TGTGCCAGCAGCCAAGCCCAGGCCAGGGGGCCTAACAATGAGCAGTTCTTC	CASSQAQARGPNNEQFF
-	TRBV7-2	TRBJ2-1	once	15	TGTGCCAGCAGCTCAACGGGCGGGGGCTGGAATGAGCAGTTCTTC	CASSSTGGGWNEQFF
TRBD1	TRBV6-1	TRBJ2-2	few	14	TGTGCCATCCAGGGGGCGATATCGGCCGGGGAGCTGTTTTTT	CAIQGAISAGELFF
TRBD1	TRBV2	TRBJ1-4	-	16	TGTGCCAGCAGGGACAGGGCGAGGTGGAGTCATGAAAAACTGTTTTTT	CASRDRARWSHEKLFF
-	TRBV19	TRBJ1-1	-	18	TGTGCCAGTAGGACCCTCGCGGGGGGACTCATCAGGAACACTGAAGCTTTCTTT	CASRTLAGGLIRNTEAFF
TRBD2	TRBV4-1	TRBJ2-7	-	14	TGCGCCAGCAGCCAAGTAGCGGGGCCCTACGAGCAGTACTTC	CASSQVAGPYEQYF
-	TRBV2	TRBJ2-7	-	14	TGTGCCAGCAGGTCGAACAGGCCCTCCTACGAGCAGTACTTC	CASRSNRPSYEQYF
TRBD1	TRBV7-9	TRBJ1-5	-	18	TGTGCCAGCAGCGGCGGGACAGGAGGAGTTTATAGCAATCAGCCCCAGCATTTT	CASSGGTGGVYSNQPQHF
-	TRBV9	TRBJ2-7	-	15	TGTGCCAGCAGCGTAGGGGGACTTGCCCCCTACGAGCAGTACTTC	CASSVGGLAPYEQYF
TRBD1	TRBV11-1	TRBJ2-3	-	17	TGTGCCAGCAGCTTAGGGGGACAGTCGCACCGTACAGATACGCAGTATTTT	CASSLGGQSHRTDTQYF
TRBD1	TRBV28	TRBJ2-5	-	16	TGTGCCAGCAGTCCCCCGGAACAGGGGGCCTGGGAGACCCAGTACTTC	CASSPPEQGAWETQYF
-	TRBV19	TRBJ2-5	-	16	TGTGCCAGTAGTATAGAGGAGCGGAGATTAGAAGAGACCCAGTACTTC	CASSIEERRLEETQYF
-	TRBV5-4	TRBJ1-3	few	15	TGTGCCAGCAGCTTGGTTCCCGGCTCTGGAAACACCATATATTTT	CASSLVPGSGNTIYF
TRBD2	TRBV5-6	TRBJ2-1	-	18	TGTGCCAGCAGCTTGGACATCGGGGGACTAGCATACTACAATGAGCAGTTCTTC	CASSLDIGGLAYYNEQFF
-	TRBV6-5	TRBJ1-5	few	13	TGTGCCAGCAGTCCTGACAGGTTTCAGCCCCAGCATTTT	CASSPDRFQPQHF
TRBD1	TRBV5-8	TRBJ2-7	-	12	TGTGCCAGCAGCACGACAGGGGTCGAGCAGTACTTC	CASSTTGVEQYF
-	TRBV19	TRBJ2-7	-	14	TGTGCCAGTAGTATAGCCGCACCTGACTACGAGCAGTACTTC	CASSIAAPDYEQYF
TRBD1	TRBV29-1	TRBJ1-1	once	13	TGCAGCGGGACAGGGTCCAGGAACACTGAAGCTTTCTTT	CSGTGSRNTEAFF
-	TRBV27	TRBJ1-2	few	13	TGTGCCAGCAGCCCAACGGGGAACTATGGCTACACCTTC	CASSPTGNYGYTF
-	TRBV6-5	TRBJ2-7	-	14	TGTGCCAGCAGTTATTCGGGGGGCAACCGGGAGCAGTACTTC	CASSYSGGNREQYF
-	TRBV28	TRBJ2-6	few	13	TGTGCCAGCAGAACTTCTGGGGCCAACGTCCTGACTTTC	CASRTSGANVLTF
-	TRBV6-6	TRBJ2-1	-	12	TGTGCCAGCAAGGGACTCGGGGATGAGCAGTTCTTC	CASKGLGDEQFF
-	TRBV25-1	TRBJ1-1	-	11	TGTGCCAGCAGTGTCTTCGGTCGGGCTTTCTTT	CASSVFGRAFF
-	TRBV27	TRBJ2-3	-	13	TGTGCCAGCAGTTCGGACAGTCGCCCATATCCGTATTTT	CASSSDSRPYPYF
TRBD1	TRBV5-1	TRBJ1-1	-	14	TGCGCCAGCAGCTGGGACAGCTTCAACACTGAAGCTTTCTTT	CASSWDSFNTEAFF
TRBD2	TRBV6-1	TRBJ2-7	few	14	TGTGCCAGCAGGGCGGGACTAGTGGCCTACGAGCAGTACTTC	CASRAGLVAYEQYF